This T cell receptor (beta chain) was sequenced during a study of cytomegalovirus exposure and HLA in healthy donors. Overall study results and limits: The majority of CMV-associated TCR beta chains were reported as apparently HLA-restricted in a later analysis. Altogether, about 160 TCR beta chains were recorded as cytomegalovirus-associated. Follow-up analysis later connected one missense variant in DCLRE1C with trimming of TCR beta V- and J-genes.

CDR1 and CDR2 from the germline V gene are LGHNA and YNFKEQ. With 2 bases removed from V and 0 bases from J, the gap between germline ends came to 11 bases. The CDR3 extends over 15 amino acids. This clone has a handful of counts. As yet, its antigen is unknown. The donors, nominally healthy at sampling, likely had unrecorded immune exposures. The PCR contained 60 Vbeta and 13 Jbeta primers. Assay: immunoSEQ multiplex PCR; the TCRdb copy retains only in-frame clones and omits some. The data show about 190,000 clones, roughly four fifths seen once. The V gene is TRBV4-2, the J gene TRBJ2-7, with D unresolved. The TCR sequence derives from a woman aged 25 to 39 in good health and CMV-seropositive. What was sequenced was PBMCs. CDR3 sequence reads: CASSQSGSLSYEQYF. The CDR3 nucleotides read TGTGCCAGCAGCCAATCAGGTTCGCTCTCCTACGAGCAGTACTTC.